A selection of T cell receptor beta chains follows, all from one sample in a study of cytomegalovirus exposure and HLA in healthy donors. Repertoires were generated with immunoSEQ multiplex PCR, while TCRdb's copy carries only in-frame clones and drops some. The sample lists 100,000 to 150,000 clones, roughly 75% seen once, with around 3.3% in the top ten. The sequencing sample was made of PBMCs. Every receptor here comes from a woman between 45 and 60 years old in good health and CMV-seronegative. Each CDR3 is given without its conserved first and last residue.

CDR3: ASSPGLAVYEQY
V: TRBV5-6
length: 12

CDR3: ASSILSGSLDEQY
V: TRBV19
length: 13

CDR3: ASSDPGSYEQY
V: TRBV6-5
length: 11

CDR3: ASTITGDQAF
V: TRBV28
length: 10

CDR3: ASRRSSGRPTDTQY
V: TRBV19
length: 14

CDR3: ASSEEAAGELF
V: TRBV6-4
length: 11

CDR3: SVNRDNPYEQY
V: TRBV29-1
length: 11

CDR3: ASSMRGLNNEQF
V: TRBV19
length: 12

CDR3: ASSLPDRDVREQY
V: TRBV5-1
length: 13

CDR3: ASTRTTPLNQPQH
V: TRBV5-8
length: 13

CDR3: ASSPRSRAMNTEAF
V: TRBV27
length: 14

CDR3: ASSPLGTGGNTDTQY
V: TRBV18
length: 15

CDR3: ASSLDFSYEQY
V: TRBV27
length: 11

CDR3: ASSPPGYTDTQY
V: TRBV6-6
length: 12

CDR3: ASSQETGVADTQY
V: TRBV4-3
length: 13

CDR3: ASSVNRDYEQY
V: TRBV19
length: 11

CDR3: ASSFLEGQGLSYGYT
V: TRBV7-9
length: 15

CDR3: ASSADRGANQPQH
V: TRBV7-8
length: 13

CDR3: ASSLLPGLAPGELF
V: TRBV7-2
length: 14

CDR3: ASSSPTGGQRNEKLF
V: TRBV7-9
length: 15

CDR3: ASSIVRTENYGYT
V: TRBV19
length: 13

CDR3: ASSPLGGQGNTEAF
V: TRBV4-2
length: 14

CDR3: ASSQEGPPGVPAGTGELF
V: TRBV4-2
length: 18

CDR3: SVKTGSSYEQY
V: TRBV29-1
length: 11

CDR3: ASSQDPPGLAAYYEQY
V: TRBV4-1
length: 16

CDR3: ASSDLPGASDGYT
V: TRBV4-3
length: 13

CDR3: ASSATELITGEAF
V: TRBV28
length: 13

CDR3: SVEGTGNGYT
V: TRBV29-1
length: 10

CDR3: ATSRLTGAEAF
V: TRBV15
length: 11

CDR3: ASSFLRAGVVYEQF
V: TRBV7-3
length: 14

CDR3: ASSANRDREYEQY
V: TRBV27
length: 13

CDR3: ASSQWGGETQY
V: TRBV4-1
length: 11

CDR3: AWAMGLAIRYEQY
V: TRBV30
length: 13

CDR3: ASSLGRQVDEAF
V: TRBV11-2
length: 12

CDR3: SVGEGSGYT
V: TRBV29-1
length: 9

CDR3: ASSSSHRGQPQH
V: TRBV18
length: 12

CDR3: ASEGQSTQF
V: TRBV13
length: 9

CDR3: ASNPGGAGYGYT
V: TRBV7-9
length: 12

CDR3: ASGGDRITPSGNTIY
V: TRBV28
length: 15

CDR3: ASSLVPGELEH
V: TRBV5-6
length: 11

CDR3: SSSKSGSVSTGELF
V: TRBV7-9
length: 14

CDR3: SSSPDYYEQY
V: TRBV7-9
length: 10

CDR3: ASSRDSRPGYT
V: TRBV11-3
length: 11